The clone carrying this T cell receptor beta chain was counted ten times or more. Using its own MiXCR run on the 5' RACE reads, TCRdb lists one record per CDR3 protein. The table lists about 790,000 distinct CDR3 sequences, about 20% of them singletons. CDR3 size: 12 residues. V shed 5 bases and J shed 7 bases, with 9 bases lying between them. The source of the sample is a study of identical twins. Another study also made use of these data, one on T cells expressing NK-cell markers.

What was sequenced was PBMCs. The chain is built from TRBV12-3 or TRBV12-4 and TRBJ2-1; D ambiguous. The sequence was collected from a woman under 30 in good health. CDR3 coding DNA: TGTGCCAGCAGTCCGAACGGGAATGAGCAGTTCTTC. Protein product: CASSPNGNEQFF.